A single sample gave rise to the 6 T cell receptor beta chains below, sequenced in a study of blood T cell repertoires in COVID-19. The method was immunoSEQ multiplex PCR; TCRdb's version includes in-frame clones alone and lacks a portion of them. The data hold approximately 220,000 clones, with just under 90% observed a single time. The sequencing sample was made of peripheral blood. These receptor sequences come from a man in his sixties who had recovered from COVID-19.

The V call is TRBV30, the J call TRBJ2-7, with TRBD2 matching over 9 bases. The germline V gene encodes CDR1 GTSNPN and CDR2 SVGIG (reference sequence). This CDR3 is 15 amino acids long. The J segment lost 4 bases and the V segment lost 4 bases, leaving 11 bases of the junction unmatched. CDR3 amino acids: CAWTNEAGGGYEQYF. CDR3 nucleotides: TGTGCCTGGACCAACGAAGCGGGGGGAGGATACGAGCAGTACTTC.

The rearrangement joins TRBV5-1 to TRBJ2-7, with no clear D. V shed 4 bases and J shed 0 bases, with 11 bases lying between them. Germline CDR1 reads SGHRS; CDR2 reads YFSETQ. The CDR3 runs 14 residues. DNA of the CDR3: TGCGCCAGCAGCCCATCAGGTAGCTCCTACGAGCAGTACTTC. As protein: CASSPSGSSYEQYF.

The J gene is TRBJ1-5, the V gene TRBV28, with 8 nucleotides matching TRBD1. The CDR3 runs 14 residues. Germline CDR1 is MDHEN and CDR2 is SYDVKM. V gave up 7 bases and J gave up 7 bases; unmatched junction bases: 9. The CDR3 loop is CASTLTGGWQPQHF. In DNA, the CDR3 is TGTGCCAGCACATTAACAGGGGGTTGGCAGCCCCAGCATTTT.

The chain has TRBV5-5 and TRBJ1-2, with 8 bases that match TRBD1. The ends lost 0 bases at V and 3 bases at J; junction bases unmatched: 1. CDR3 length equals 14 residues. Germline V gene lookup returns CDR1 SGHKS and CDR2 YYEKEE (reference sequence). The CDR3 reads CASSLETGDYGYTF. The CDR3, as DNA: TGTGCCAGCAGCTTGGAGACAGGGGACTATGGCTACACCTTC.

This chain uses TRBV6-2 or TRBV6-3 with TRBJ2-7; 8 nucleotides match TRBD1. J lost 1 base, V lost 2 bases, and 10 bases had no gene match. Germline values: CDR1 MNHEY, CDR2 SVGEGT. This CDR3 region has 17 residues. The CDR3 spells CASSYPTSGQVSYEQYF. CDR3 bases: TGTGCCAGCAGTTACCCAACGTCGGGACAGGTATCCTACGAGCAGTACTTC.

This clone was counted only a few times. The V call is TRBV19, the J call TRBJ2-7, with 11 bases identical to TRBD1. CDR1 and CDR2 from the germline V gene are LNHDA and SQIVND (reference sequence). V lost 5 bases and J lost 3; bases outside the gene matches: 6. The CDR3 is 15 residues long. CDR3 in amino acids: CASSSPGTGGYEQYF. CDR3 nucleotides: TGTGCCAGTAGTTCCCCTGGGACAGGGGGCTACGAGCAGTACTTC.